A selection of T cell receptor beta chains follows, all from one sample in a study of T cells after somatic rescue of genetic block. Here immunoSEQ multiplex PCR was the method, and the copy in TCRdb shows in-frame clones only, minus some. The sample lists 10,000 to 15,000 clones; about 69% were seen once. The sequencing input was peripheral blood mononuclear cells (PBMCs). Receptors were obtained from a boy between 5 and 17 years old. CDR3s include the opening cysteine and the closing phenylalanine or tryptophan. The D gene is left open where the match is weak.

cdr3_aa: CASSMRTGGEAGANVLTF; v_call: TRBV19; d_call: TRBD1
cdr3_aa: CASSHGTSGASSYEQYF; v_call: TRBV18; d_call: TRBD2
cdr3_aa: CASSEPRTGGNF; v_call: TRBV2; d_call: TRBD1
cdr3_aa: CASSLMGNTGELFF; v_call: TRBV5-1; d_call: -
cdr3_aa: CASSLAWSASGDTEAFF; v_call: TRBV5-1; d_call: -
cdr3_aa: CSVGTPRVRVTEAFF; v_call: TRBV29-1; d_call: -
cdr3_aa: CASGLGDLSGNTIYF; v_call: TRBV12-5; d_call: -
cdr3_aa: CASSYTEAFF; v_call: TRBV6-5; d_call: -
cdr3_aa: CASSPWEGREGELFF; v_call: TRBV6-1; d_call: TRBD2
cdr3_aa: CASSLRRTQLGTEAFF; v_call: TRBV28; d_call: -
cdr3_aa: CSVQVGSVGSFFF; v_call: TRBV29-1; d_call: -
cdr3_aa: CASSPDRDVGNTEAFF; v_call: TRBV27; d_call: TRBD1
cdr3_aa: CASKPLWWGETQYF; v_call: TRBV28; d_call: -
cdr3_aa: CASRPRGSYNEQFF; v_call: TRBV5-8; d_call: -